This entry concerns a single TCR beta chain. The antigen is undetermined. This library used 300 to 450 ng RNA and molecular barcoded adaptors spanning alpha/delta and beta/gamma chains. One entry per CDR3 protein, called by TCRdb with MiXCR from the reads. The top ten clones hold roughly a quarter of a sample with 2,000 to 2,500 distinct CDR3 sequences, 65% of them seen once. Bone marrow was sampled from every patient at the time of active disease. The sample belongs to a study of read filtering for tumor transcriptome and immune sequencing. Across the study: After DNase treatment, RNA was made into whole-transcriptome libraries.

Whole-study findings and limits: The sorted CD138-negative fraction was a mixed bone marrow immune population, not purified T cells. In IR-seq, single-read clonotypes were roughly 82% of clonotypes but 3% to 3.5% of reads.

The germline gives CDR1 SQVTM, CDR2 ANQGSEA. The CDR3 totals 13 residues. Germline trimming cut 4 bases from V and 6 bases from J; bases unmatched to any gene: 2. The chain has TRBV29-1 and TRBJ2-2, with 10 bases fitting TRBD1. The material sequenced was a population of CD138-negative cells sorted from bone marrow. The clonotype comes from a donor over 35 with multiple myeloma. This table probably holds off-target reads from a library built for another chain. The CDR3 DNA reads TGCAGCGTTGGAGGGACAGGGGCCGGGGAGCTGTTTTTT. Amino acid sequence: CSVGGTGAGELFF.